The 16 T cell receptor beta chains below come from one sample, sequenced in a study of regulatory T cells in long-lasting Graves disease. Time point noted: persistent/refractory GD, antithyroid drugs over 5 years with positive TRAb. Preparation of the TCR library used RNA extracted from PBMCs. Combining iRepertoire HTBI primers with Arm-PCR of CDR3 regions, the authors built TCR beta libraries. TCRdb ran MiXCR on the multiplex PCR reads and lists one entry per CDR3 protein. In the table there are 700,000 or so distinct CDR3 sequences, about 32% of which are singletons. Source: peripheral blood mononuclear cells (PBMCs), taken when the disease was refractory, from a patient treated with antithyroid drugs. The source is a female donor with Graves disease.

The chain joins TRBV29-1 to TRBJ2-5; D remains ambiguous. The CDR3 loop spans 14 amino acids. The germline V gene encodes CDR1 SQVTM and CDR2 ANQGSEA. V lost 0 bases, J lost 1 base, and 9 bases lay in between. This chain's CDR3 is CSVEDWNSQETQYF. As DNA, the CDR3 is TGCAGCGTTGAAGATTGGAACAGCCAAGAGACCCAGTACTTC.

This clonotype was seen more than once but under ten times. The CDR3 sequence: CASSLARFGLLAGFHEQYF. DNA of the CDR3: TGTGCCAGCAGCTTAGCGAGGTTTGGTCTGCTAGCGGGGTTCCACGAGCAGTACTTC. This chain uses TRBV7-8 with TRBJ2-7, with 9 bases that match TRBD2. There are 19 residues in the CDR3. J was trimmed by 5 bases and V by 0 bases; bases with no gene match: 17. Germline CDR1 reads SGHVS; CDR2 reads FQNEAQ.

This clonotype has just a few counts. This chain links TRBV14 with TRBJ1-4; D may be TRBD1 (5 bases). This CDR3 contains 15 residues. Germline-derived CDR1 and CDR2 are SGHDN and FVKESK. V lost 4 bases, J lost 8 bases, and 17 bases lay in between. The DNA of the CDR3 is TGTGCCAGCAGCCGTAGACAGACCATCGGAGAAAAACTGTTTTTT. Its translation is CASSRRQTIGEKLFF.

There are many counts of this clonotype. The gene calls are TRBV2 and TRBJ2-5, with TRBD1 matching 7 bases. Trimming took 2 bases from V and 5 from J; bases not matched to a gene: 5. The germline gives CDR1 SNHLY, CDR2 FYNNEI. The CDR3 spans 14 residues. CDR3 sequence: CASSEIQGSETQYF. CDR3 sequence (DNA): TGTGCCAGCAGTGAAATACAGGGGTCGGAGACCCAGTACTTC.

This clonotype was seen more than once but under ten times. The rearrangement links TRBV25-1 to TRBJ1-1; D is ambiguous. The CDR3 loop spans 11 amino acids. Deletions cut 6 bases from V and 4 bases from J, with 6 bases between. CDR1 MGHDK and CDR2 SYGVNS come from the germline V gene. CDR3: CASSQVTEAFF. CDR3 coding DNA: TGTGCCAGCAGCCAGGTCACTGAAGCTTTCTTT.

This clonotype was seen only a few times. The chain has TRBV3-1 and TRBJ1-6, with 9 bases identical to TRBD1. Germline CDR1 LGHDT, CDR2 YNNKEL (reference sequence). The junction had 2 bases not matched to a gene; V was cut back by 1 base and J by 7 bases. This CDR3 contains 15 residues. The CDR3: CASSQVQGANSPLHF. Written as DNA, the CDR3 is TGTGCCAGCAGCCAAGTACAGGGGGCAAATTCACCCCTCCACTTT.

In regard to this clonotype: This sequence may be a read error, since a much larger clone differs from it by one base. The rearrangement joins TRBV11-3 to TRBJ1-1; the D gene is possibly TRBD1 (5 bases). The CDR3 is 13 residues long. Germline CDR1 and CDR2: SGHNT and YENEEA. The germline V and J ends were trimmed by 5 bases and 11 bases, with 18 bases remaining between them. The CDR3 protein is CASSPEGGAPAFF. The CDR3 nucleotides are TGTGCCAGCAGCCCCGAGGGAGGGGCGCCGGCTTTCTTT.

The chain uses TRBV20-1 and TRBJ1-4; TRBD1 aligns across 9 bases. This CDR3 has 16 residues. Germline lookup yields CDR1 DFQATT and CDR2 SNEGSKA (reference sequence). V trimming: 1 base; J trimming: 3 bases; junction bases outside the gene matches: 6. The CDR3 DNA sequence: TGCAGTGCTAGAGCTGGGACAGGGTGGGCTAATGAAAAACTGTTTTTT. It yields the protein CSARAGTGWANEKLFF.

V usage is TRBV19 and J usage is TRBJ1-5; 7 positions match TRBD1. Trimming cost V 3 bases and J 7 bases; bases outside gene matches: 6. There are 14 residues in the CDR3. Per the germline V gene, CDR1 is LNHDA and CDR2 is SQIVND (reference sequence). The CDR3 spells CASSIRQGGQPQHF. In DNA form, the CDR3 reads TGTGCCAGTAGTATCAGACAGGGAGGGCAGCCCCAGCATTTT.

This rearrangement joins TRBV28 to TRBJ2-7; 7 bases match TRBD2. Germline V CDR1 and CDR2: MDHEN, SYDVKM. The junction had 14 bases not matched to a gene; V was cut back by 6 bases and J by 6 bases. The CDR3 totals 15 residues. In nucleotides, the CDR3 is TGTGCCAGCAGCCCGCGACTAGCAGCACCCGCCGAGCAGTACTTC. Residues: CASSPRLAAPAEQYF.

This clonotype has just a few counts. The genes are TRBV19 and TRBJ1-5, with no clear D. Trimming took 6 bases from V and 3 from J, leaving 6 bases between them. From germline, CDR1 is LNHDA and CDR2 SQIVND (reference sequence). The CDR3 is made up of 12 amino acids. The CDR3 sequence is CASSRYNQPQHF. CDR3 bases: TGTGCCAGTAGCAGGTACAATCAGCCCCAGCATTTT.

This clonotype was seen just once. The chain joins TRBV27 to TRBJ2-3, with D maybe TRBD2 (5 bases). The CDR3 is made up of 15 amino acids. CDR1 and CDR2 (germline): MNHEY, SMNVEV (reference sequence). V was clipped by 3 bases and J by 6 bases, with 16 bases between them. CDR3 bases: TGTGCCAGCAGTTTCCTCGGACTCCGCCAGGATACGCAGTATTTT. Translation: CASSFLGLRQDTQYF.

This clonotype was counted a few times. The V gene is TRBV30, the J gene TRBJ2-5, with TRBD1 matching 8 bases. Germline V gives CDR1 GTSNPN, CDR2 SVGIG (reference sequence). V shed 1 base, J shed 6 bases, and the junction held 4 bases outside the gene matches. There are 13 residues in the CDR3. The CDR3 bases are TGTGCCTGGAGTGCCGACAGGGGCCAGACCCAGTACTTC. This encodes CAWSADRGQTQYF. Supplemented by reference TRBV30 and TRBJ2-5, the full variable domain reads SQTIHQWPATLVQPVGSPLSLECTVEGTSNPNLYWYRQAAGRGLQLLFYSVGIGQISSEVPQNLSASRPQDRQFILSSKKLLLSDSGFYLCAWSADRGQTQYFGPGTRLLVL.

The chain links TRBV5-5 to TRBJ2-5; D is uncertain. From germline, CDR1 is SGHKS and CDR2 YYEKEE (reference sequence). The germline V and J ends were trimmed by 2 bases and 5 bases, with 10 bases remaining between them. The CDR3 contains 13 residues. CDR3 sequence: CASSFVSSETQYF. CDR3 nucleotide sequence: TGTGCCAGCAGCTTTGTGAGTTCGGAGACCCAGTACTTC.

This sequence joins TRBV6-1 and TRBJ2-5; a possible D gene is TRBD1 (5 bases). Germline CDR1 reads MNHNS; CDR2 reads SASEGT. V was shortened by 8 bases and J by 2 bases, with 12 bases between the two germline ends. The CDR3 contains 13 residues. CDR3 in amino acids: CASLGHIQETQYF. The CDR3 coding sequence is TGTGCCAGCCTCGGACACATACAAGAGACCCAGTACTTC.

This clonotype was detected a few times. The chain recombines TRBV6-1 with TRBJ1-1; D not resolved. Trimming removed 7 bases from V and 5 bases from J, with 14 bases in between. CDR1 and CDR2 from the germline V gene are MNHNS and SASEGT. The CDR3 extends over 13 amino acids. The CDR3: CASTLRRETEAFF. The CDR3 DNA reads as TGTGCCAGCACCCTCCGACGAGAGACTGAAGCTTTCTTT.